Shown below are 18 T cell receptor beta chains from a single sample sequenced in a study of cytomegalovirus exposure and HLA in healthy donors. 13 Jbeta primers and 60 Vbeta primers were used for the PCR. Some clones are missing from TCRdb's copy, which holds only in-frame ones; the method was immunoSEQ multiplex PCR. Here the sample spans about 130,000 clones, 77% being singletons. Sequencing was done on a sample of PBMCs. These receptors all come from a woman aged 40 to 50 in good health and CMV-seropositive.

This chain links TRBV27 with TRBJ2-3, with D uncertain. V shed 2 bases and J shed 6 bases, with 6 bases lying between them. The germline gives CDR1 MNHEY, CDR2 SMNVEV (reference sequence). This CDR3 contains 12 residues. Written as DNA, the CDR3 is TGTGCCAGCAGTTTAATCGGGGATACGCAGTATTTT. It codes for CASSLIGDTQYF.

Comment on this clone: Other DNA sequences in this specimen translate into the identical CDR3. The chain is built from TRBV28 and TRBJ1-2, with a tentative D call TRBD1 (5 bases). The V gene lost 6 bases and the J gene lost 5 bases, with 10 bases spanning the gap. CDR1 and CDR2 from the germline V gene are MDHEN and SYDVKM. The CDR3 extends over 12 amino acids. CDR3 bases: TGTGCCAGCAGCTCAGGGAGGTATGGCTACACCTTC. Protein product: CASSSGRYGYTF.

This clone was seen a single time. V gene TRBV1 combines with J gene TRBJ2-1; the table's D call of TRBD2 was not tested on the DNA. TRBV1 is classified as a pseudogene. The CDR3 has 20 residues. Here the CDR3 reads CTSSQNPRTSGRNSTGEQFF. CDR3 coding DNA: TGCACCAGCAGCCAAAACCCCCGGACTAGCGGGAGGAATAGTACAGGGGAGCAGTTCTTC.

The chain carries TRBV6-5 and TRBJ2-5, with TRBD2 identical over 7 bases. Germline assignment: CDR1 MNHEY and CDR2 SVGAGI. Unmatched junction bases numbered 2, after V lost 2 bases and J lost 2 bases. CDR3 length: 14 amino acids. The CDR3 coding sequence is TGTGCCAGCAGTTACGGACTAGGTCAAGAGACCCAGTACTTC. Translating gives CASSYGLGQETQYF.

This chain uses TRBV30 with TRBJ2-1; 7 nucleotides agree with TRBD2. The V segment lost 0 bases and the J segment 12 bases; nucleotides outside the gene matches: 11. Germline CDR1 GTSNPN, CDR2 SVGIG (reference sequence). The CDR3 is 14 amino acids. CDR3 amino acids: CAWSVKRLAVVQFF. The CDR3 nucleotides read TGTGCCTGGAGTGTAAAGCGACTAGCAGTTGTGCAGTTCTTC.

The genes are TRBV9 and TRBJ2-2, with D perhaps matching TRBD1 (5 bases). V lost 4 bases to trimming and J lost 1 base, with 17 bases between them. The CDR3 has 17 amino acids. Germline V CDR1 and CDR2: SGDLS, YYNGEE. CDR3 sequence reads: CASSPRQGYGNTGELFF. DNA of the CDR3: TGTGCCAGCAGCCCCCGCCAGGGTTATGGGAACACCGGGGAGCTGTTTTTT.

The chain links TRBV7-2 to TRBJ2-3; 11 bases are a match to TRBD2. The ends lost 5 bases at V and 4 bases at J; junction bases unmatched: 5. In germline, CDR1 is SGHTA, CDR2 FQGNSA. The CDR3 has 15 residues. DNA of the CDR3: TGTGCCAGCAGCCAACTAGCGGGAGCCCCAGATACGCAGTATTTT. Translation: CASSQLAGAPDTQYF. Based on the CDR3 plus reference TRBV7-2 and TRBJ2-3, the full variable domain is GAGVSQSPSNKVTEKGKDVELRCDPISGHTALYWYRQSLGQGLEFLIYFQGNSAPDKSGLPSDRFSAERTGGSVSTLTIQRTQQEDSAVYLCASSQLAGAPDTQYFGPGTRLTVL.

The chain has TRBV5-1 and TRBJ2-2; TRBD2 matches at 9 bases. Germline CDR1 SGHRS, CDR2 YFSETQ. CDR3 length: 15 residues. The junction had 8 bases not matched to a gene; V was cut back by 5 bases and J by 6 bases. CDR3 nucleotide sequence: TGCGCCAGCAGGGACCTAGCGGGAATGGCCGGGGAGCTGTTTTTT. Residues: CASRDLAGMAGELFF.

This sequence joins TRBV5-1 and TRBJ1-2, with 10 bases matching TRBD1. The CDR3 runs to 13 residues. Losses at the gene ends were 3 bases for V and 6 bases for J; bases not matched to a gene: 2. Per germline, CDR1 SGHRS and CDR2 YFSETQ. CDR3 bases: TGCGCCAGCAGCTCGACAGGGGGCCATGGCTACACCTTC. Translation: CASSSTGGHGYTF.

The chain joins TRBV19 to TRBJ1-1, with D possibly being TRBD1 (6 bases). Trimming left V 2 bases short and J 4 bases short, with 11 bases between. Germline loops: CDR1 LNHDA, CDR2 SQIVND (reference sequence). There are 14 residues in the CDR3. As DNA, the CDR3 is TGTGCCAGTAGTATAACAGGGTTGGTCACTGAAGCTTTCTTT. Protein product: CASSITGLVTEAFF.

The gene calls are TRBV18 and TRBJ2-7; the match to TRBD2 covers 8 bases. The CDR3 extends over 16 amino acids. V shed 6 bases and J 3 bases; nucleotides not matched to a gene: 13. From germline, CDR1 is KGHSH and CDR2 LQKENI. CDR3 loop: CASSRQSGGGLYEQYF. CDR3 coding DNA: TGTGCCAGCTCTCGCCAAAGCGGGGGAGGCCTCTACGAGCAGTACTTC.

To note about this clone: This specimen includes other DNA sequences encoding the same CDR3. The chain links TRBV28 to TRBJ1-5; 9 bases map to TRBD1. V was pared by 2 bases and J by 7 bases, with 6 bases of the junction left unmatched. The CDR3 spans 15 residues. The V gene's germline CDR1 is MDHEN and CDR2 SYDVKM. This CDR3 is CASSLGQGYRQPQHF. CDR3 nucleotide sequence: TGTGCCAGCAGTTTAGGACAGGGGTACCGACAGCCCCAGCATTTT.

This chain connects TRBV2 to TRBJ2-3; D may be TRBD2 (6 bases). The CDR3 runs to 14 residues. V dropped 7 bases and J dropped 2 bases, with 13 bases sitting between them. Looked up from germline, CDR1 is SNHLY and CDR2 is FYNNEI. CDR3 sequence reads: CASIREWDTDTQYF. CDR3 bases: TGTGCCAGCATTCGGGAGTGGGACACAGATACGCAGTATTTT.

The V and J genes are TRBV30 and TRBJ1-5; D is unclear. This CDR3 region has 13 residues. CDR1 GTSNPN and CDR2 SVGIG come from the germline V gene (reference sequence). V gave up 0 bases and J gave up 3 bases, with 6 bases separating them. The CDR3 coding sequence is TGTGCCTGGAGTGTCGGGATCAATCAGCCCCAGCATTTT. This gives the protein CAWSVGINQPQHF.

The J gene is TRBJ1-3, the V gene TRBV5-4; 11 bases map to TRBD1. With V trimmed by 4 bases and J by 4 bases, 7 bases remained unmatched. The CDR3 has 16 residues. The germline V gene has CDR1 SGHNT and CDR2 YYREEE (reference sequence). CDR3 sequence (DNA): TGTGCCAGCAGCCATAAGGACAGGGGGCGGGGAAACACCATATATTTT. This sequence encodes CASSHKDRGRGNTIYF.

This rearrangement joins TRBV5-5 to TRBJ1-4, with D tentatively TRBD1 (5 bases). Trimming removed 7 bases from V and 6 bases from J, with 19 bases in between. This CDR3 has 15 amino acids. CDR1 and CDR2 (germline): SGHKS, YYEKEE (reference sequence). The CDR3 DNA follows: TGTGCCAGCGACCATGGACGGGGGATGGATGAAAAACTGTTTTTT. Translation gives CASDHGRGMDEKLFF.

The CDR3 nucleotides read TGTGCCATCAGTGAGGGGGCGGGAGGCACAGATACGCAGTATTTT. Encoded protein: CAISEGAGGTDTQYF. The chain employs TRBV10-3 and TRBJ2-3; TRBD2 matches 7 bases. CDR3 length: 15 amino acids. V dropped 2 bases and J dropped 1; count of bases not matched to a gene: 3. Germline CDR1 and CDR2: ENHRY and SYGVKD.

In nucleotides, the CDR3 is TGTGCTAGTGGTTTGACAGCGGGAGGGCGTCAGACCGGGGAGCTGTTTTTT. This translates into CASGLTAGGRQTGELFF. V is TRBV12-5 and J is TRBJ2-2, with 10 bases matching TRBD2. V trimming: 2 bases; J trimming: 5 bases; junction bases outside the gene matches: 8. CDR1 is LGHNT, CDR2 FRNRAP, per germline. The length of the CDR3 is 17 residues.